These 10 T cell receptor beta chains were sequenced from one sample in a study of persistence of HIV-infected CD4 T cells. Sequencing used immunoSEQ version 4 in survey mode. The method was immunoSEQ multiplex PCR; TCRdb's version includes in-frame clones alone and lacks a portion of them. The sample holds roughly 64,000 clones, approximately 75% seen once. The stimulus was an HIV-1 Gag 15-mer peptide pool, about 1 ug/peptide/mL. Memory cells lacking CD40L and CD69 with high CD45RO were sorted. Antigens for these TCRs are unknown. The sample consisted of CD4+ T cells sorted from PBMCs after roughly 18-hour stimulation, taken from a patient who received antiretroviral therapy. The receptors shown here come from an adult man with HIV who was CMV-seropositive.

The V gene is TRBV28, the J gene TRBJ2-2; D could derive from TRBD1 or TRBD2 (5 bases each). The germline V and J ends were trimmed by 2 bases and 4 bases, with 14 bases remaining between them. CDR1 is MDHEN and CDR2 is SYDVKM in the germline V gene. The length of the CDR3 is 16 residues. CDR3 DNA: TGTGCCAGCAGTTTAGAGGGGTCTTCGGTCACCGGGGAGCTGTTTTTT. It specifies CASSLEGSSVTGELFF. Supplemented by reference TRBV28 and TRBJ2-2, the full variable domain reads DVKVTQSSRYLVKRTGEKVFLECVQDMDHENMFWYRQDPGLGLRLIYFSYDVKMKEKGDIPEGYSVSREKKERFSLILESASTNQTSMYLCASSLEGSSVTGELFFGEGSRLTVL.

This clone was counted a single time. CDR3 loop: CASSPEGSGANVLTF. CDR3 coding DNA: TGCGCCAGCAGCCCCGAGGGATCTGGGGCCAACGTCCTGACTTTC. The chain has TRBV5-1 and TRBJ2-6; tentative D call: TRBD2 (5 bases). CDR3 length equals 15 residues. V was shortened by 4 bases and J by 1 base, with 9 bases between the two germline ends. CDR1 is SGHRS, CDR2 YFSETQ, per germline.

This clone was detected once. CDR3: CASMKAEAFF. The CDR3 nucleotides are TGTGCCAGCATGAAGGCTGAAGCTTTCTTT. This chain connects TRBV2 to TRBJ1-1; unclear D gene. This CDR3 comprises 10 residues. Trimming cost V 7 bases and J 6 bases, with 6 bases left between them. Looked up from germline, CDR1 is SNHLY and CDR2 is FYNNEI.

The chain recombines TRBV9 with TRBJ1-6, with 12 bases that match TRBD1. The V gene's germline CDR1 is SGDLS and CDR2 YYNGEE. V trimming: 4 bases; J trimming: 7 bases; junction bases outside the gene matches: 9. This CDR3 is 17 amino acids long. The CDR3 coding sequence is TGTGCCAGCAGCCCCATGGGGACAGGGGGCCCAAATTCACCCCTCCACTTT. Protein product: CASSPMGTGGPNSPLHF.

The CDR3 coding sequence is TGTGCCAGCAGCTTAAGGACAGCGAGCTCCTACAATGAGCAGTTCTTC. Residues: CASSLRTASSYNEQFF. The chain links TRBV13 to TRBJ2-1; the D gene is possibly TRBD1 (6 bases). Germline CDR1 is PRHDT and CDR2 is FYEKMQ (reference sequence). V lost 2 bases, J lost 0 bases, and 11 bases lay in between. This CDR3 is 16 amino acids long.

J is TRBJ1-5 and V is TRBV21-1; the D call in the table, TRBD1, was not verified against the DNA. TRBV21-1 is described as a pseudogene. This CDR3 spans 17 amino acids. CDR3 in DNA: TGTGCCAGCAGCAAAAGAGGAGGGACAGGGAAGGGTCAGCCCCAGCATTTT. This translates into CASSKRGGTGKGQPQHF.

The chain couples TRBV5-6 to TRBJ1-2, with no clear D. Germline CDR1 reads SGHDT; CDR2 reads YYEEEE. Deletions cut 0 bases from V and 3 bases from J, with 9 bases between. CDR3 size: 14 residues. The DNA of the CDR3 is TGTGCCAGCAGCTTGGGCCAGGTTGACTATGGCTACACCTTC. It translates to CASSLGQVDYGYTF.

The chain links TRBV19 to TRBJ1-2; D is ambiguous. Germline values: CDR1 LNHDA, CDR2 SQIVND (reference sequence). The CDR3 covers 13 residues. Trimming took 1 base from V and 7 from J, leaving 10 bases between them. The CDR3 reads CASSIGSASGYTF. CDR3 in DNA: TGTGCCAGTAGTATAGGCAGCGCAAGTGGCTACACCTTC.

Only a few counts were recorded for this clone. The chain couples TRBV6-1 to TRBJ1-1; a possible D gene is TRBD1 (6 bases). The V gene lost 7 bases and the J gene lost 4 bases, with 13 bases spanning the gap. This CDR3 is built from 13 residues. Germline V gene sequence: CDR1 MNHNS, CDR2 SASEGT. The DNA of the CDR3 is TGTGCCAGCAATCGGGACACTACCACTGAAGCTTTCTTT. Amino acids: CASNRDTTTEAFF.

The rearrangement joins TRBV6-5 to TRBJ2-5; the match to TRBD1 covers 8 bases. This CDR3 contains 16 residues. Germline V gene data show CDR1 as MNHEY and CDR2 as SVGAGI. The V gene end was trimmed by 0 bases and the J gene end by 5 bases; junction bases not matched to a gene: 8. The CDR3 is CASSYSTGARGETQYF. The CDR3 DNA follows: TGTGCCAGCAGTTACTCGACAGGGGCGAGGGGGGAGACCCAGTACTTC.